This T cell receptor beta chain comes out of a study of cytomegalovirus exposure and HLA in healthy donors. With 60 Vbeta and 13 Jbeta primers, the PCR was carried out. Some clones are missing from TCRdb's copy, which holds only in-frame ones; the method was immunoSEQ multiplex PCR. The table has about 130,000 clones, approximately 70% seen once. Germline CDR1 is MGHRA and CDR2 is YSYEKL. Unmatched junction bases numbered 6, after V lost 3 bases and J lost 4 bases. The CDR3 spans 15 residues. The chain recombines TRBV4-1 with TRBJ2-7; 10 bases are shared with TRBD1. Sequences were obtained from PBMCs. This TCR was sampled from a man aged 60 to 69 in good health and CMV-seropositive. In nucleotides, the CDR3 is TGCGCCAGCAGCCAGGGACAGGGGATCTATTACGAGCAGTACTTC. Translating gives CASSQGQGIYYEQYF.